This T cell receptor (beta chain) was observed in a study of T cells in localized non-small cell lung cancer. Only in-frame clones appear in the TCRdb table, and some are missing; sequencing was by immunoSEQ multiplex PCR. The sample records around 40,000 clones, around 85% being singletons. Only one count was recorded for this clone. The sample in question was peripheral blood, obtained before any cancer treatment. This TCR was sampled from a man aged 35 to 69 with stage I lung adenocarcinoma.

The CDR3 coding sequence is TGTGCCAGCAGTTACGAGAGGGGGCACGGCACAGATACGCAGTATTTT. Amino acids: CASSYERGHGTDTQYF. The chain carries TRBV6-6 and TRBJ2-3; 7 positions agree with TRBD1. The CDR3 has 16 amino acids. Trimming removed 2 bases from V and 1 base from J; junction bases left unmatched: 6. CDR1 is MNHNY and CDR2 is SVGAGI in the germline V gene (reference sequence).